Presented here are 23 T cell receptor beta chains from one specimen sequenced in a study of Ad26.COV2.S vaccination and SARS-CoV-2 variants. The treatment: 19 received Ad26.COV2.S at low or high dose, single or two shots; roughly 5 received placebo; per-sample allocation not given. Samples analyzed were those drawn on day 63 after the first vaccine or placebo injection. Libraries were prepared by immunoSEQ multiplex PCR; TCRdb keeps only in-frame clonotypes and omits some of them. The sample has about 460,000 clones, 70% to 90% seen once. The sample here was peripheral blood, taken in a trial of Ad26.COV2.S vaccine versus placebo. These receptors all stem from a person between 18 and 65 years old who received the Ad26.COV2.S COVID-19 vaccine or a placebo.

The chain joins TRBV6-2 or TRBV6-3 to TRBJ1-4; 7 nucleotides line up with TRBD1. The CDR3 has 15 residues. The germline CDR1 and CDR2 sequences are MNHEY and SVGEGT. The V gene end was trimmed by 0 bases and the J gene end by 5 bases; junction bases not matched to a gene: 3. The chain's CDR3 is CASSYSSTGNEKLFF. In DNA form, the CDR3 reads TGTGCCAGCAGTTACTCGTCGACAGGGAATGAAAAACTGTTTTTT.

CDR3 region: CASSSTAPGWDTQYF. The CDR3 coding sequence is TGTGCCAGCAGTTCAACGGCCCCCGGGTGGGATACGCAGTATTTT. The chain links TRBV7-9 to TRBJ2-3; D unresolved. The germline V and J ends were trimmed by 6 bases and 6 bases, with 19 bases remaining between them. Germline assignment: CDR1 SEHNR and CDR2 FQNEAQ (reference sequence). This CDR3 is built from 15 residues.

V gene TRBV15 combines with J gene TRBJ1-4; D not certain. This CDR3 has 15 amino acids. Germline CDR1 and CDR2: LNHNV and YYDKDF (reference sequence). Trimming cost V 0 bases and J 5 bases, with 10 bases left between them. The CDR3 DNA reads TGTGCCACCAGCAGAGAGGGCAGCTTCAATGAAAAACTGTTTTTT. It encodes CATSREGSFNEKLFF.

The genes are TRBV19 and TRBJ1-2, with D maybe TRBD1 (5 bases). Germline CDR1 and CDR2: LNHDA and SQIVND (reference sequence). CDR3 length: 14 residues. Trimming shortened V by 2 bases and J by 8 bases, and 15 bases separated the two germline ends. CDR3 sequence reads: CASSISGTVRGYTF. In DNA, the CDR3 is TGTGCCAGTAGTATATCAGGGACTGTGAGAGGCTACACCTTC. Full variable domain (outside the CDR3, taken from reference TRBV19 and TRBJ1-2): DGGITQSPKYLFRKEGQNVTLSCEQNLNHDAMYWYRQDPGQGLRLIYYSQIVNDFQKGDIAEGYSVSREKKESFPLTVTSAQKNPTAFYLCASSISGTVRGYTFGSGTRLTVV.

This clone turned up a few times. This rearrangement joins TRBV5-1 to TRBJ1-2, with 8 nucleotides matching TRBD1. In germline, CDR1 is SGHRS, CDR2 YFSETQ. The V segment lost 4 bases and the J segment 6 bases; nucleotides outside the gene matches: 8. The CDR3 spans 14 residues. CDR3 sequence: CASSRSGGADGYTF. In nucleotides, the CDR3 is TGCGCCAGCAGCCGGTCAGGGGGCGCGGATGGCTACACCTTC. The full variable domain, with the rest looked up from reference TRBV5-1 and TRBJ1-2, is KAGVTQTPRYLIKTRGQQVTLSCSPISGHRSVSWYQQTPGQGLQFLFEYFSETQRNKGNFPGRFSGRQFSNSRSEMNVSTLELGDSALYLCASSRSGGADGYTFGSGTRLTVV.

CDR3 sequence (DNA): TGTGCCACCAGCAGAGCCAGGGAGGCCACTGAAGCTTTCTTT. Translation: CATSRAREATEAFF. This chain connects TRBV15 to TRBJ1-1; maybe TRBD1 (5 bases). The CDR3 extends over 14 amino acids. Looked up from germline, CDR1 is LNHNV and CDR2 is YYDKDF (reference sequence). The V end was cut by 1 base, the J end by 4 bases, with 10 bases between. Using reference TRBV15 and TRBJ1-1 for the parts outside the CDR3, the full variable domain is DAMVIQNPRYQVTQFGKPVTLSCSQTLNHNVMYWYQQKSSQAPKLLFHYYDKDFNNEADTPDNFQSRRPNTSFCFLDIRSPGLGDTAMYLCATSRAREATEAFFGQGTRLTVV.

This chain links TRBV7-2 with TRBJ1-4, with D uncertain. Between the trimmed V and J ends, which lost 0 bases and 5 bases, there was a span of 10 bases. This CDR3 contains 15 residues. CDR1 and CDR2 (germline): SGHTA, FQGNSA. In nucleotides, the CDR3 is TGTGCCAGCAGCTTAGCGCTTGTCGGAAATGAAAAACTGTTTTTT. Protein: CASSLALVGNEKLFF. Based on the CDR3 plus reference TRBV7-2 and TRBJ1-4, the full variable domain is GAGVSQSPSNKVTEKGKDVELRCDPISGHTALYWYRQSLGQGLEFLIYFQGNSAPDKSGLPSDRFSAERTGGSVSTLTIQRTQQEDSAVYLCASSLALVGNEKLFFGSGTQLSVL.

The chain links TRBV7-9 to TRBJ1-1, with a tentative D call TRBD1 (6 bases). The CDR3 length is 13 residues. Per the germline V gene, CDR1 is SEHNR and CDR2 is FQNEAQ (reference sequence). V gave up 4 bases and J gave up 0 bases, with 6 bases separating them. The CDR3 DNA reads as TGTGCCAGCAGCTCAGGGGTGAACACTGAAGCTTTCTTT. Translating gives CASSSGVNTEAFF.

This chain uses TRBV6-5 with TRBJ2-7; 7 nucleotides line up with TRBD1. The ends lost 0 bases at V and 3 bases at J; junction bases unmatched: 5. Germline values: CDR1 MNHEY, CDR2 SVGAGI. This CDR3 region has 15 residues. CDR3 nucleotides: TGTGCCAGCAGTTACTCGGGTGGGACAGACTACGAGCAGTACTTC. Translation gives CASSYSGGTDYEQYF.

The chain has TRBV5-8 and TRBJ2-5, with no clear D. Germline lookup yields CDR1 SGHTS and CDR2 YDEGEE. V gave up 0 bases and J gave up 0 bases, with 9 bases separating them. The CDR3 loop spans 15 amino acids. CDR3 sequence reads: CASSLAGRYQETQYF. DNA for the CDR3: TGTGCCAGCAGCTTGGCCGGAAGATACCAAGAGACCCAGTACTTC.

The chain uses TRBV19 and TRBJ2-3, with 13 bases that match TRBD2. Germline values: CDR1 LNHDA, CDR2 SQIVND (reference sequence). The CDR3 is 17 residues long. V shed 4 bases and J 4 bases; nucleotides not matched to a gene: 8. CDR3 nucleotide sequence: TGTGCCAGTAGTAGGACTAGCGGGAGCCACGCAGCAGATACGCAGTATTTT. Encoded protein: CASSRTSGSHAADTQYF.

This chain uses TRBV3-1 (or the pseudogene TRBV3-2) with TRBJ1-2, with D uncertain. Germline V CDR1 and CDR2: LGHDT, YNNKEL (reference sequence). The CDR3 runs 14 residues. Trimming stripped 3 bases from V and 0 bases from J, with 8 bases between. CDR3 coding DNA: TGTGCCAGCAGCCAGGGTCGAGCTAACTATGGCTACACCTTC. It is translated as CASSQGRANYGYTF.

The rearrangement links TRBV2 to TRBJ2-1; 8 bases map to TRBD2. Per germline, CDR1 SNHLY and CDR2 FYNNEI. The V gene end was trimmed by 8 bases and the J gene end by 2 bases; junction bases not matched to a gene: 5. The CDR3 sequence is 14 residues long. The chain's CDR3 is CASWGSGAYNEQFF. The CDR3 nucleotides are TGTGCCAGCTGGGGTAGCGGGGCCTACAATGAGCAGTTCTTC.

This clone has a single count. This chain uses TRBV7-2 with TRBJ1-1; no reliable D call. Germline V lookup: CDR1 SGHTA, CDR2 FQGNSA. The CDR3 runs 15 residues. The ends were cut back, 2 bases at V and 4 bases at J, with 14 bases in the middle. In nucleotides, the CDR3 is TGTGCCAGCAGCTTATATCAGGTTTCGGGCACTGAAGCTTTCTTT. Protein: CASSLYQVSGTEAFF.

The rearrangement uses TRBV28 and TRBJ2-7; tentatively, D is TRBD2 (6 bases). V was pared by 6 bases and J by 6 bases, with 12 bases between. The germline gives CDR1 MDHEN, CDR2 SYDVKM. The CDR3 runs to 12 residues. CDR3 in amino acids: CASRTLAREQYF. The CDR3 region has the DNA TGTGCCAGCAGGACACTAGCCCGCGAGCAGTACTTC.

This sequence joins TRBV7-9 and TRBJ1-4, with D unresolved. The CDR3 is 14 amino acids. Trimming stripped 3 bases from V and 7 bases from J, with 12 bases between. Germline V gene sequence: CDR1 SEHNR, CDR2 FQNEAQ (reference sequence). CDR3 sequence: CASSFKGMGEKLFF. CDR3 bases: TGTGCCAGCAGCTTTAAGGGAATGGGTGAAAAACTGTTTTTT. Full variable domain (outside the CDR3, taken from reference TRBV7-9 and TRBJ1-4): DTGVSQNPRHKITKRGQNVTFRCDPISEHNRLYWYRQTLGQGPEFLTYFQNEAQLEKSRLLSDRFSAERPKGSFSTLEIQRTEQGDSAMYLCASSFKGMGEKLFFGSGTQLSVL.

The rearrangement links TRBV11-2 to TRBJ2-7; no clear D. The CDR3 extends over 14 amino acids. V shed 1 base and J shed 3 bases, with 10 bases lying between them. Germline V CDR1 and CDR2: SGHAT, FQNNGV. This chain's CDR3 is CASSLVTFGYEQYF. CDR3 DNA sequence: TGTGCCAGCAGCTTAGTAACCTTCGGCTACGAGCAGTACTTC.

This clone appeared a few times. The V and J genes are TRBV7-9 and TRBJ1-3; possible D gene TRBD1, 5 bases. Germline CDR1 and CDR2: SEHNR and FQNEAQ (reference sequence). The CDR3 runs 16 residues. The V and J ends lost 6 bases and 5 bases respectively, with 20 bases between them. The CDR3 DNA reads TGTGCCAGCAGTTCCACAGCGAACAGGCGGAGAAACACCATATATTTT. This translates into CASSSTANRRRNTIYF.

The chain links TRBV28 to TRBJ2-1; 11 bases agree with TRBD2. The ends lost 7 bases at V and 4 bases at J; junction bases unmatched: 15. Per the germline V gene, CDR1 is MDHEN and CDR2 is SYDVKM. CDR3 length: 18 residues. CDR3 sequence (DNA): TGTGCCAGCACTGAGCCTCGTCCGGGACTAGCGGTTTACAATGAGCAGTTCTTC. Translation gives CASTEPRPGLAVYNEQFF.

The gene calls are TRBV7-6 and TRBJ1-1; 7 bases are a match to TRBD1. This CDR3 region has 16 residues. In germline, CDR1 is SGHVS, CDR2 FNYEAQ. Unmatched junction bases numbered 9, after V lost 4 bases and J lost 1 base. DNA of the CDR3: TGTGCCAGCAGCTCCCGAGGGGCAGGGGGGAACACTGAAGCTTTCTTT. It specifies CASSSRGAGGNTEAFF. The entire variable domain, with the rest obtained from reference TRBV7-6 and TRBJ1-1, is as follows: GAGVSQSPRYKVTKRGQDVALRCDPISGHVSLYWYRQALGQGPEFLTYFNYEAQQDKSGLPNDRFSAERPEGSISTLTIQRTEQRDSAMYRCASSSRGAGGNTEAFFGQGTRLTVV.

The chain recombines TRBV2 with TRBJ1-1; perhaps TRBD1 as D (5 bases). Looked up from germline, CDR1 is SNHLY and CDR2 is FYNNEI. The CDR3 totals 15 residues. Trimming stripped 9 bases from V and 1 base from J, with 18 bases between. The CDR3 DNA reads as TGTGCCAGACCAACAGCCCGGGGCCAGAACACTGAAGCTTTCTTT. This sequence encodes CARPTARGQNTEAFF. Combining the CDR3 with reference TRBV2 and TRBJ1-1 gives the whole variable domain EPEVTQTPSHQVTQMGQEVILRCVPISNHLYFYWYRQILGQKVEFLVSFYNNEISEKSEIFDDQFSVERPDGSNFTLKIRSTKLEDSAMYFCARPTARGQNTEAFFGQGTRLTVV.

This chain links TRBV28 with TRBJ1-2; D is perhaps TRBD1 (5 bases). The ends were cut back, 4 bases at V and 0 bases at J, with 12 bases in the middle. This CDR3 region has 15 residues. Germline CDR1 and CDR2: MDHEN and SYDVKM. The CDR3 DNA is TGTGCCAGCAGTTCCCCGACAGTTTCTAACTATGGCTACACCTTC. This encodes CASSSPTVSNYGYTF.

The chain combines TRBV4-1 with TRBJ2-1, with TRBD2 as a possible D gene (5 bases). The V end lost 1 base, the J end lost 0 bases, and 10 bases lay between the germline ends. Germline V gene sequence: CDR1 MGHRA, CDR2 YSYEKL. The CDR3 covers 16 residues. CDR3 nucleotides: TGCGCCAGCAGCCAAGCCTGGGAGCGCTCCTACAATGAGCAGTTCTTC. It yields the protein CASSQAWERSYNEQFF.